What follows describes a single T cell receptor (beta chain). Its target is not known. Other nucleotide sequences in the sample specify the same CDR3. PCR primers comprised 60 Vbeta and 13 Jbeta primers. Some clones are missing from TCRdb's copy, which holds only in-frame ones; the method was immunoSEQ multiplex PCR. The table lists 150,000 to 200,000 clones, around 80% of them singletons, with under 8% in the top ten. The trim removed 1 base at V and 4 bases at J, leaving 6 bases unmatched. CDR1 and CDR2 (germline): SGHTA, FQGNSA. The CDR3 totals 15 residues. This entry belongs to a study of cytomegalovirus exposure and HLA in healthy donors. Overall study findings and caveats: Through in vitro validation, three CMV-associated chains were shown to be specific for CMV antigens. Relative to the roughly 640-donor mean, N-insertions were reportedly fewer in an Asian-associated ancestry cluster in a later analysis. With later analysis, a missense DCLRE1C variant became linked to TCR beta V- and J-gene trimming. The later analysis indicated that the majority of CMV-associated TCR beta chains appeared HLA-restricted.

The source material was PBMCs. The genes are TRBV7-2 and TRBJ1-1; TRBD1 matches 7 bases. The TCR was taken from a man in his fifties in good health and CMV-seropositive. The CDR3 coding sequence is TGTGCCAGCAGCTTAGTTGGGTCAGGGGGCACTGAAGCTTTCTTT. Its protein product is CASSLVGSGGTEAFF.